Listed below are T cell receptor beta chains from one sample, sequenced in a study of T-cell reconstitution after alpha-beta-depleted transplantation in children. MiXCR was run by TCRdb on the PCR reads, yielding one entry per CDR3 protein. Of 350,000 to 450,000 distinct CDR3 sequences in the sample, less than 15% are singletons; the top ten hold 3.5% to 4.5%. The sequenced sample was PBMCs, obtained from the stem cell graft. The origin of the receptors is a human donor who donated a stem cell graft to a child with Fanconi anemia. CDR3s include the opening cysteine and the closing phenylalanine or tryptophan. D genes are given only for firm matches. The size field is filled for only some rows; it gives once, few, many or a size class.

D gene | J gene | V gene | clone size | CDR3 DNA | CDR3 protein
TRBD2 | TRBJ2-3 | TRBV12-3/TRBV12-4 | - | TGTGCCAGCAGTCGGAGGCGGGGGGGGTCTCCAGATACGCAGTATTTT | CASSRRRGGSPDTQYF
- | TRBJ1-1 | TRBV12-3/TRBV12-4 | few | TGTGCCAGCAGTTTACGGGGGATGGAGAACACTGAAGCTTTCTTT | CASSLRGMENTEAFF
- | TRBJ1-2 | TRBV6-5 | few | TGTGCCAGCAGTTACCAGGGACAATTCTATGGCTACACCTTC | CASSYQGQFYGYTF
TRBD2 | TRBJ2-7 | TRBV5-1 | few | TGCGCCAGCAGCTTGGTAGCGGGGCGCTCCTACGAGCAGTACTTC | CASSLVAGRSYEQYF
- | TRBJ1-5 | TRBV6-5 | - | TGTGCCAGCAGTTACAGGCAAGGGCCCCAGCATTTT | CASSYRQGPQHF
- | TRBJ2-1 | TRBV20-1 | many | - | CSASGIFGAGPDEQFF
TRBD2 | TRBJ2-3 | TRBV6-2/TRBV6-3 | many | TGTGCCAGCAGTACCCCGGGGGGGGCAGATACGCAGTATTTT | CASSTPGGADTQYF
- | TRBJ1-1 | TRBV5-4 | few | TGTGCCAGCAGCTTGGTCGGCAGATTGAACACTGAAGCTTTCTTT | CASSLVGRLNTEAFF
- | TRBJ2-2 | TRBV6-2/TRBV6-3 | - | TGTGCCAGCAGAGTAGAACTAACCGGGGAGCTGTTTTTT | CASRVELTGELFF
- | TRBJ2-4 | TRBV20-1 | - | TGCAGTGCCAGGGGGGGTGGTGTAGCCAAAAACATTCAGTACTTC | CSARGGGVAKNIQYF
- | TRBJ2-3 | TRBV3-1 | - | TGTGCCAGCAGTCAGATGGGGGTGACAGATACGCAGTATTTT | CASSQMGVTDTQYF
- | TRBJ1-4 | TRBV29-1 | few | TGCAGCGCCCTAGACTTCGTAGGTGAAAAACTGTTTTTT | CSALDFVGEKLFF
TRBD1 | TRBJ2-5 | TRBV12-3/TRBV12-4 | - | TGTGCCAGCAGTTTTATCCCGGGACAGGGGCAAGAGACCCAGTACTTC | CASSFIPGQGQETQYF
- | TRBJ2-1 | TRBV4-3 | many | TGCGCCAGCAGCCAAGATTCACTTACTTACAATGAGCAGTTCTTC | CASSQDSLTYNEQFF
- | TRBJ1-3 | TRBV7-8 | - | TGTGCCAGCAGCACCGTACCCGGGCAAGGAAACACCATATATTTT | CASSTVPGQGNTIYF
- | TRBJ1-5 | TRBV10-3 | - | TGTGCCATCAGTGAGACAAATAGCAATCAGCCCCAGCATTTT | CAISETNSNQPQHF
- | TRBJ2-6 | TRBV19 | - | TGTGCCAGTAGGAGGCCCCAGGGAGCCTCTGGGGCCAACGTCCTGACTTTC | CASRRPQGASGANVLTF
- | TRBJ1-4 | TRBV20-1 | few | TGCAGTGCTAGAGGGCAGATTAATGAAAAACTGTTTTTT | CSARGQINEKLFF
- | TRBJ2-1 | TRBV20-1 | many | TGCAGTGCTAGTTCGAGACTTCGGCTTTATGAGCAGTTCTTC | CSASSRLRLYEQFF
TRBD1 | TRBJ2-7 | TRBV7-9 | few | TGTGCCAGCAGCTTAGGCCCAGGGGGTTATCAAAACGAGCAGTACTTC | CASSLGPGGYQNEQYF
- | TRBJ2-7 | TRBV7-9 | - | TGTGCCACCTCGGCAGGAGTCTACGAGCAGTACTTC | CATSAGVYEQYF
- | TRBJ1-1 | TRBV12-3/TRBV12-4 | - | TGTGCCAGCAGTCACGCCGTCAGCCAGAACACTGAAGCTTTCTTT | CASSHAVSQNTEAFF
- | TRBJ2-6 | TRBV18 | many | TGTGCCAGCTCACCCGACTCTGGGGCCAACGTCCTGACTTTC | CASSPDSGANVLTF
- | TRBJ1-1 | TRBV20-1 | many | TGCAGTGCCTATTTTGGGTTGGGAACTGAAGCTTTCTTT | CSAYFGLGTEAFF
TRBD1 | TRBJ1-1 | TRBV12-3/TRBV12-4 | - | TGTGCCAGCAGTTATACCGGGACAGGGAATCCCACTGAAGCTTTCTTT | CASSYTGTGNPTEAFF
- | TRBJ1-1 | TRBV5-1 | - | TGCGCCAGCAGCTTATACGGACAGAACACTGAAGCTTTCTTT | CASSLYGQNTEAFF
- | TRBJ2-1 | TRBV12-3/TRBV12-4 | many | TGTGCCAGCAGCCCCACCCGTCGCGAGCAGTTCTTC | CASSPTRREQFF
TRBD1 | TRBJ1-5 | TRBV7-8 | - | TGTGCCAGCAGCCCTCGGGGACAGGGGGCATTTAATCAGCCCCAGCATTTT | CASSPRGQGAFNQPQHF
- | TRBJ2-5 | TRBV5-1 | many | TGCGCCAGCAGCTTCCTCGGGACGGGGGAAGAGACCCAGTACTTC | CASSFLGTGEETQYF
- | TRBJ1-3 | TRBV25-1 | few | TGTGCCAGCACGAGAGACTCTGGAAACACCATATATTTT | CASTRDSGNTIYF
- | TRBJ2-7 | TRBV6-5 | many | TGTGCCAGCAGTTACACACAGAGCTCCTACGAGCAGTACTTC | CASSYTQSSYEQYF
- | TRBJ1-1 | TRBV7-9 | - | TGTGCCAGCAGCTCACAGGGCGCCGGAGCTTTCTTT | CASSSQGAGAFF
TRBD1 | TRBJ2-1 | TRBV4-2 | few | TGTGCCAGCAGCCGGGACAGGGGGCGCGAGGATGAGCAGTTCTTC | CASSRDRGREDEQFF
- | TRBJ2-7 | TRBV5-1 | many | TGCGCCAGCAGCAGGGAACCGTCCAGCTCCTACGAGCAGTACTTC | CASSREPSSSYEQYF
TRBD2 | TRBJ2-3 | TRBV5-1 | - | TGCGCCAGCAGTTTCGGACTAGCGGGGAACACAGATACGCAGTATTTT | CASSFGLAGNTDTQYF
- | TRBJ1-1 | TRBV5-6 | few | TGTGCCAGCAGCATGGCGGGGAATCGGGTGAATTTGGACACTGAAGCTTTCTTT | CASSMAGNRVNLDTEAFF
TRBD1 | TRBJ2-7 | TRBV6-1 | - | TGTGCCAGCAGTCCGTTAGGGACAGGGGCTATCCCGGGAGAGCAGTACTTC | CASSPLGTGAIPGEQYF
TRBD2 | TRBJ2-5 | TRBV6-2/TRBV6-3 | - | TGTGCCAGCAGCCCCGGGACTAATAATGTCCCGACCCAGTACTTC | CASSPGTNNVPTQYF
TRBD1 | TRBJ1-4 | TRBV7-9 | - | TGTGCCAGCAGCGTTCCGGGACAGGGGGTTGGTGAAAAACTGTTTTTT | CASSVPGQGVGEKLFF
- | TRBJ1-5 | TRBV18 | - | TGTGCCAGCTCACCGCTGGGCGGTGAACAGCCCCAGCATTTT | CASSPLGGEQPQHF
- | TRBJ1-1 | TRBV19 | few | TGTGCCAGTAGTATAGACCGGGCGTCGAACACTGAAGCTTTCTTT | CASSIDRASNTEAFF
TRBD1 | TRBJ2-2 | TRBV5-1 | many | TGCGCCAGCAGCTTGACGAGTGGGACAGCTCGGAGCGGGGAGCTGTTTTTT | CASSLTSGTARSGELFF
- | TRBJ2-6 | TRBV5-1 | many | TGCGCCAGCCGAGATAGCTCTGGGGCCAACGTCCTGACTTTC | CASRDSSGANVLTF
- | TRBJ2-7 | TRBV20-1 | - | TGCAGTGCCACAGGGAGGTACGAGCAGTACTTC | CSATGRYEQYF
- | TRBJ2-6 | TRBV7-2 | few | TGTGCCAGCAGCTTTAGGGGGGGCTCAGGGGCCAACGTCCTGACTTTC | CASSFRGGSGANVLTF
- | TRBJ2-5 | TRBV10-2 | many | TGCGCCAGCAGTGACAGGGAAATGGAGGAGACCCAGTACTTC | CASSDREMEETQYF
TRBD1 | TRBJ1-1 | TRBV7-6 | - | TGTGCCAGCAGCCAACACAGGGACAGGGGTCTCATCTTT | CASSQHRDRGLIF
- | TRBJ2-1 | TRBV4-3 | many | TGCGCCAGCAGCCAAGATCTTCGCGAGCTAGCAGGAGACAATGAGCAGTTCTTC | CASSQDLRELAGDNEQFF
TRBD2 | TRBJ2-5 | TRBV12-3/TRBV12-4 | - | TGTGCCAGCAGTTGGGCTAGCGGGGGGCAAGAGACCCAGTACTTC | CASSWASGGQETQYF
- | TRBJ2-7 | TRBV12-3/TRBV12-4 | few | TGTGCCAGCAGTTTAAGGGACCTGGGGTACGAGCAGTACTTC | CASSLRDLGYEQYF
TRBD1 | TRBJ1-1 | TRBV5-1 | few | TGCGCCAGCAGCTTGGGGCAGGGGGCATCCTATGAAGCTTTCTTT | CASSLGQGASYEAFF
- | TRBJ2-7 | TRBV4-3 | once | TGCGCCAGCAGCCAAGAAGTACAGGGTTTCTACGAGCAGTACTTC | CASSQEVQGFYEQYF
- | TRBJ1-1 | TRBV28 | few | TGTGCCAGCAGTTACCCCTCAGAGGTCCAGGTTGAAGCTTTCTTT | CASSYPSEVQVEAFF
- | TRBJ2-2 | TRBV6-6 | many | TGTGCCAGCAGTATTCAAGGGGAAACCGGGGAGCTGTTTTTT | CASSIQGETGELFF
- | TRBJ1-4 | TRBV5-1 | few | TGCGCCAGCAGCGCCGTGGGGGTCGGCGATGAAAAACTGTTTTTT | CASSAVGVGDEKLFF
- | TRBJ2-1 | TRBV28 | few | TGTGCCAGCAGTACGCAAGGAGTGGAGCAGTTCTTC | CASSTQGVEQFF
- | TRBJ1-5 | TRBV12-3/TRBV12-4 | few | TGTGCCAGCAGTTTACAGGACACGAAACAGCCCCAGCATTTT | CASSLQDTKQPQHF
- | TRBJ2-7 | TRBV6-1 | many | TGTGCCAGTTCGCAGGGGGGGGTCCACGAGCAGTACTTC | CASSQGGVHEQYF
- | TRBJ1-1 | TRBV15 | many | TGTGCCACCAGCAGAAAACAGGGCGCGAACACTGAAGCTTTCTTT | CATSRKQGANTEAFF